This passage covers 10 T cell receptor beta chains from one sample sequenced in a study of glioma-infiltrating T cells. Amplification of TCR alpha and beta CDR3 regions from RNA used iRepertoire nested multiplex PCR. TCRdb analysed the multiplex PCR reads with MiXCR anew, one entry per CDR3 protein. The sample has a few hundred thousand distinct CDR3 sequences, more than 35% seen once. Sequenced material: glioma tissue, nonneoplastic brain tissue, or PBMCs (not recorded which). These receptors originate from a human donor with low-grade glioma or glioblastoma, undergoing nonglioma brain surgery, or in good health (not recorded which).

In the case of this clonotype: As the CDR3 is not closed by the conserved phenylalanine or tryptophan, this likely results from a read error. This sequence joins TRBV29-1 and TRBJ1-2; D ambiguous. CDR1 SQVTM and CDR2 ANQGSEA come from the germline V gene. The V gene lost 1 base and the J gene lost 6 bases, with 9 bases spanning the gap. The CDR3 spans 12 residues. This CDR3 is CSVEGPRDGYTS. For the CDR3, the DNA is TGCAGCGTTGAAGGCCCGCGAGATGGCTACACCTCC.

This clonotype occurred a few times. The chain uses TRBV20-1 and TRBJ2-7, with TRBD2 matching 9 bases. Trimming took 6 bases from V and 2 from J; bases not matched to a gene: 11. Germline CDR1 and CDR2: DFQATT and SNEGSKA (reference sequence). The CDR3 contains 15 residues. This CDR3 is CSAPRRTSDPYEQYF. The DNA for the CDR3 is TGCAGTGCCCCAAGGCGGACTAGCGACCCCTACGAGCAGTACTTC.

This clonotype occurred many times. The V call is TRBV28, the J call TRBJ2-7, with 7 bases fitting TRBD1. Trimming took 6 bases from V and 3 from J; bases not matched to a gene: 5. The CDR3 sequence is 13 residues long. From germline, CDR1 is MDHEN and CDR2 SYDVKM. The CDR3, as DNA: TGTGCCAGCAGCCCGACAGGGAGCTACGAGCAGTACTTC. This sequence encodes CASSPTGSYEQYF.

The chain couples TRBV12-3 or TRBV12-4 to TRBJ1-1; unclear D gene. CDR3 length: 13 residues. Trimming took 1 base from V and 3 from J, leaving 6 bases between them. The CDR3 loop reads CASSLEPDTEAFF. The CDR3 DNA sequence: TGTGCCAGCAGTTTAGAACCCGACACTGAAGCTTTCTTT.

This clonotype has just a few counts. Since a much larger clone is just one base distant, this may be a read error. V is TRBV20-1 and J is TRBJ2-1, with D unresolved. Trimming took 0 bases from V and 0 from J, leaving 15 bases between them. The germline V gene encodes CDR1 DFQATT and CDR2 SNEGSKA (reference sequence). The CDR3 is 17 amino acids. The CDR3 loop reads CSARDLRRTRSYNEQFF. In DNA form, the CDR3 reads TGCAGTGCTAGAGACCTAAGGCGGACCCGCTCCTACAATGAGCAGTTCTTC.

This clonotype was detected a few times. The chain links TRBV28 to TRBJ2-4; 8 bases are a match to TRBD1. This CDR3 has 15 amino acids. Germline CDR1 is MDHEN and CDR2 is SYDVKM. After removal of 5 bases from V and 6 bases from J, the junction contained 9 bases not matched to a gene. The CDR3 loop reads CASSTRDRTSNIQYF. DNA of the CDR3: TGTGCCAGCAGTACCCGGGACAGGACCTCAAACATTCAGTACTTC.

As concerns this clonotype: At one end, the junction sequence differs from germline, possibly due to a read error. V is TRBV20-1 and J is TRBJ1-1, with D unresolved. CDR3 length: 13 residues. From germline, CDR1 is DFQATT and CDR2 SNEGSKA (reference sequence). The CDR3 DNA reads TGCAGTGCTAGTACGGCATTGAACACTGAAGCTTTATTT. Amino acids: CSASTALNTEALF.

At least ten counts were recorded for this clonotype. V and J are TRBV6-2 or TRBV6-3 and TRBJ1-4, with 7 bases fitting TRBD1. The CDR3 runs to 13 residues. Germline-derived CDR1 and CDR2 are MNHEY and SVGEGT. J was trimmed by 6 bases and V by 2 bases; bases with no gene match: 0. The CDR3 DNA reads as TGTGCCAGCAGTTACGACAGGGATGAAAAACTGTTTTTT. Translation: CASSYDRDEKLFF.

This clonotype was observed once. The rearrangement uses TRBV28 and TRBJ2-6; maybe TRBD2 (6 bases). The CDR3 sequence is 18 residues long. V was pared by 6 bases and J by 0 bases, with 18 bases between. CDR1 is MDHEN and CDR2 is SYDVKM in the germline V gene. The CDR3 nucleotides are TGTGCCAGCAGCTCCCGCGGGGACGCCAACTCTGGGGCCAACGTCCTGACTTTC. This sequence encodes CASSSRGDANSGANVLTF.

V and J are TRBV6-1 and TRBJ1-4; TRBD1 agrees at 7 bases. The length of the CDR3 is 15 residues. V dropped 6 bases and J dropped 5; count of bases not matched to a gene: 9. Germline V gene data show CDR1 as MNHNS and CDR2 as SASEGT. DNA of the CDR3: TGTGCCAGCAGCCACACAGGGGAGGGAAATGAAAAACTGTTTTTT. This codes for CASSHTGEGNEKLFF.